Following are 10 T cell receptor beta chains from one sample sequenced in a study of beta chain features in type 1 diabetes (dated by TCRdb to 2016 to 2019). The method was the immunoSEQ multiplex PCR assay. The High Capacity cDNA Reverse Transcription Kit was used to reverse transcribe all of the isolated RNA, meaning that expressed TCRB transcripts were what got sequenced. Held by TCRdb, this immuneACCESS table contains in-frame sequences only and omits some clones. Under half of the omission traces to an unresolved V gene where checked; the cause of the rest is unknown. This sample is represented by about 110,000 clones; 30% to 40% of them were singletons. The leading ten clones occupy roughly 0.059% of the sample. The source material was stem cell memory CD4+ T cells from blood. The sample's cell subset or site label is to be understood as: stem cell-like memory CD4+ T cells. Every receptor here comes from a woman between 18 and 30 years old in good health.

There are a few counts of this clone. The genes are TRBV6-1 and TRBJ2-7, with D unresolved. Trimming took off 2 bases at V and 3 bases at J, with 5 bases between the two ends. This CDR3 is 12 amino acids long. Germline CDR1 MNHNS, CDR2 SASEGT. CDR3 nucleotides: TGTGCCAGCAGTGAATTTATCTACGAGCAGTACTTC. This codes for CASSEFIYEQYF.

This clone occurred a few times. The V and J genes are TRBV5-1 and TRBJ2-3; TRBD1 agrees at 8 bases. The ends lost 3 bases at V and 4 bases at J; junction bases unmatched: 10. The CDR3 sequence is 16 residues long. Per the germline V gene, CDR1 is SGHRS and CDR2 is YFSETQ. CDR3 DNA sequence: TGCGCCAGCAGCTCCTTAGACAGGGGCAGACCAGATACGCAGTATTTT. It yields the protein CASSSLDRGRPDTQYF.

The sample holds one count of this clone. The V and J genes are TRBV11-3 and TRBJ2-1, with 10 bases identical to TRBD1. The CDR3 has 14 residues. Per the germline V gene, CDR1 is SGHNT and CDR2 is YENEEA. The V and J ends lost 6 bases and 4 bases, in that order; junction bases with no gene match: 3. CDR3 DNA sequence: TGTGCCAGCAGTCCGGGACAGGGGTACAATGAGCAGTTCTTC. Translation: CASSPGQGYNEQFF.

This chain connects TRBV7-9 to TRBJ1-1, with 11 nucleotides matching TRBD1. The J segment lost 14 bases and the V segment lost 4 bases, leaving 15 bases of the junction unmatched. CDR1 SEHNR and CDR2 FQNEAQ come from the germline V gene (reference sequence). The CDR3 is made up of 15 amino acids. The CDR3 loop reads CASSSRGDRGITAFF. In DNA, the CDR3 is TGTGCCAGCAGCTCCAGGGGGGACAGGGGGATTACCGCCTTCTTT.

The chain links TRBV9 to TRBJ1-2; no reliable D call. V was cut by 2 bases and J by 7 bases, with 21 bases left in between. Germline V CDR1 and CDR2: SGDLS, YYNGEE. The CDR3 contains 16 residues. The CDR3 is CASSVARHTLRGGYTF. CDR3 coding DNA: TGTGCCAGCAGCGTGGCTCGACACACCCTTCGGGGTGGCTACACCTTC.

The rearrangement joins TRBV28 to TRBJ2-7; no reliable D call. V lost 7 bases and J lost 6, with 10 bases in between. Germline loops: CDR1 MDHEN, CDR2 SYDVKM. This CDR3 spans 11 amino acids. CDR3 in amino acids: CASTERSEQYF. CDR3 bases: TGTGCCAGCACCGAGAGGTCCGAGCAGTACTTC.

This rearrangement joins TRBV2 to TRBJ2-2; 9 bases line up with TRBD2. The CDR3 contains 15 residues. V lost 6 bases, J lost 7 bases, and 9 bases stayed unmatched. Germline loops: CDR1 SNHLY, CDR2 FYNNEI. CDR3 residues: CASSISGSKVGELFF. The CDR3 region has the DNA TGTGCCAGCAGCATTAGCGGGAGTAAGGTCGGGGAGCTGTTTTTT.

The rearrangement joins TRBV2 to TRBJ2-3; TRBD2 matches at 7 bases. The CDR3 contains 15 residues. Per germline, CDR1 SNHLY and CDR2 FYNNEI. The V and J ends lost 7 bases and 1 base, in that order; junction bases with no gene match: 8. CDR3 sequence reads: CASNMGLTGTDTQYF. The DNA of the CDR3 is TGTGCCAGCAATATGGGACTAACGGGCACAGATACGCAGTATTTT. Combining the CDR3 with reference TRBV2 and TRBJ2-3 gives the whole variable domain EPEVTQTPSHQVTQMGQEVILRCVPISNHLYFYWYRQILGQKVEFLVSFYNNEISEKSEIFDDQFSVERPDGSNFTLKIRSTKLEDSAMYFCASNMGLTGTDTQYFGPGTRLTVL.

The chain links TRBV2 to TRBJ2-7, with TRBD1 identical over 8 bases. Germline values: CDR1 SNHLY, CDR2 FYNNEI. CDR3 length: 14 amino acids. The trim removed 9 bases at V and 1 base at J, leaving 8 bases unmatched. CDR3 residues: CASGTGLLSYEQYF. The CDR3 DNA sequence: TGTGCCAGTGGGACAGGCCTATTATCCTACGAGCAGTACTTC.

This clone was seen a handful of times. The V gene is TRBV28, the J gene TRBJ2-1; D is unclear. Trimming stripped 7 bases from V and 7 bases from J, with 8 bases between. Germline loops: CDR1 MDHEN, CDR2 SYDVKM. The CDR3 totals 11 residues. The CDR3 region has the DNA TGTGCCAGCAATCGTCTTAATGAGCAGTTCTTC. Translated: CASNRLNEQFF.